This T cell receptor (beta chain) originates from a study of PD-L1 blockade in urothelial cancer (dated by TCRdb to 2016 to 2017). General notes on the study: All patients started therapy around 2014 and received atezolizumab 1,200 mg intravenously every 3 weeks. Blood samples gave median yields of approximately 130,000 T cells and 82,636 unique TCRs, along with a median clonality of approximately 0.08. Pretreatment blood TCR-seq was available for 30 or so patients, at least one posttreatment blood collection was obtained for 25 or so patients, and tumor TCR-seq was available for 25 or so patients. An exploratory multi-omic analysis was conducted of the somatic, immune and clinical correlates of response to PD-L1 blockade with atezolizumab in urothelial cancer. Blood samples were analyzed at two time points: 3 weeks after treatment start (second dose) and 6 weeks after treatment start. Under ten patients achieved durable clinical benefit and approximately 20 did not. Durable clinical benefit was defined as progression-free survival longer than 6 months, and TCR features were also tested against progression-free and overall survival. Pretreatment tumor samples, along with matched peripheral blood collected serially before and after atezolizumab treatment, underwent TCR sequencing. About 85% of the roughly 29 patients were identified as males with urothelial cancer of bladder origin, and a prior smoking history was reported by 18 of 29 patients. In the same patients, whole exome sequencing and RNA sequencing of pretreatment tumors were performed in addition to TCR sequencing. An ECOG performance status of 0 or 1 was recorded for the patients, and 0 to 3 prior chemotherapy regimens had been received by the patients. Study-level results and caveats: A pretreatment peripheral blood TCR clonality below the median was linked to improved progression-free and overall survival. Small sample size (n ≈ 29) and many exploratory analyses mean the results are intended to be hypothesis-generating. Among patients with durable benefit, tumor-associated TCR clones showed greater expansion in peripheral blood 3 weeks after treatment started (n of about 21, p = 0.022).

Synthetic TCR analog templates were spiked into each PCR so that absolute template abundance could be estimated from read counts. The immunoSEQ assay used bias-controlled V and J gene primers to amplify TCRbeta CDR3 regions from genomic DNA. Sequencing of rearranged TCRbeta segments was done at approximately 20X coverage. Per the source publication's procedure: Sequencing errors were corrected by clustering, and CDR3s were annotated against IMGT so that V, D and J genes could be assigned. Only productive TCRbeta rearrangements were used in downstream analyses, excluding out-of-frame or stop-codon sequences. To compute clonality, Shannon entropy was normalized by the log of the number of unique productive sequences and then subtracted from one. Clones differing between time points or between blood and tumor were identified by Fisher's exact test with Benjamini-Hochberg correction at adjusted p below 0.01. Held by TCRdb, this immuneACCESS table contains in-frame sequences only and omits some clones. Under half of the omission traces to an unresolved V gene where checked; the cause of the rest is unknown. The DNA was the basis for D and trimming; V, J and clone size are from that table. The sample profile shows about 80,000 clones; around 90% of them were found once. Roughly 5.2% of the sample comes from the top ten.

A cohort of about 30 patients with locally advanced or metastatic urothelial carcinoma, treated at Memorial Sloan Kettering on a trial protocol, was included. Peripheral blood mononuclear cells were collected from each patient pretreatment and during treatment, giving between 1 and 8 total time points per patient. The Qiagen DNeasy Blood extraction kit was used to purify genomic DNA from total PBMCs and tumor samples. Collected pretreatment and during treatment, PBMCs were isolated and stored as previously described. Via the germline V gene, CDR1 is SGDLS and CDR2 YYNGEE. The CDR3 has 11 amino acids, counting the end cysteine and phenylalanine. Solely the CDR3 DNA is kept, with 33 bases framed from the first base. After removal of 3 bases from V and 13 bases from J, the junction retains 4 bases not matched to a gene. With regard to this clone: This clone's antigen is unknown. Base qualities are missing; no much larger clone stands one base away.

The chain is encoded by TRBV9 joined to TRBJ2-3; TRBD2 lines up with 8 middle nucleotides. The source is a woman in her 70s with urothelial cancer. Sequenced material: PBMCs, taken around atezolizumab (anti-PD-L1) treatment. The CDR3 protein: CASSAPRGEYF. The DNA is TGTGCCAGCAGCGCCCCGCGGGGGGAGTATTTT.